This TCR beta chain was captured in a study of blood T cell repertoires in COVID-19. Study as a whole: Samples of COVID-19 (acute and convalescent) were obtained from the United States, Italy and Spain.

This CDR3 has 13 amino acids. V lost 2 bases, J lost 7 bases, and 12 bases lay in between. CDR1 is SGHAT and CDR2 is FQNNGV in the germline V gene. Sequenced by immunoSEQ multiplex PCR; TCRdb stores in-frame clones only, minus some. The data show some 290,000 clones, roughly 90% seen once. A single count supports this clone. Sequenced: peripheral blood. The chain employs TRBV11-2 and TRBJ2-7; the D gene is possibly TRBD1 (5 bases). This TCR derives from a woman in her fifties or sixties who had recovered from COVID-19. For the CDR3, the DNA is TGTGCCAGCAGCTTATATCAGGGAAGGGAGCAGTACTTC. This codes for CASSLYQGREQYF.